This passage covers 12 T cell receptor beta chains from one sample sequenced in a study of cytomegalovirus exposure and HLA in healthy donors. PCR was performed using 60 Vbeta and 13 Jbeta primers. Data came from immunoSEQ multiplex PCR; TCRdb stores just in-frame clones and leaves some out. Of around 120,000 clones listed, 55% to 75% are singletons. Sequencing input: PBMCs. The source of these receptors is a human donor in good health.

The chain uses TRBV7-6 and TRBJ2-2; maybe TRBD2 (5 bases). The V end was cut by 5 bases, the J end by 1 base, with 8 bases between. The CDR3 has 14 amino acids. The germline V gene encodes CDR1 SGHVS and CDR2 FNYEAQ. The CDR3 region is CASSRAGNTGELFF. CDR3 bases: TGTGCCAGCAGCCGGGCGGGGAACACCGGGGAGCTGTTTTTT.

The table lists this clone with a few counts. The rearrangement joins TRBV30 to TRBJ2-7; 7 bases fit TRBD1. Germline V lookup: CDR1 GTSNPN, CDR2 SVGIG (reference sequence). The J segment lost 3 bases and the V segment lost 2 bases, leaving 10 bases of the junction unmatched. The CDR3 loop spans 15 amino acids. The CDR3 sequence is CAWSFGTVQSYEQYF. The CDR3 coding sequence is TGTGCCTGGAGTTTCGGGACAGTACAAAGCTACGAGCAGTACTTC.

The CDR3 nucleotides read TGTGCCTGGAGTGCACTGGGGGGATTGGGGCAGACCCAGTACTTC. Encoded protein: CAWSALGGLGQTQYF. V usage is TRBV30 and J usage is TRBJ2-5; tentatively, D is TRBD2 (6 bases). Trimming shortened V by 1 base and J by 6 bases, and 18 bases separated the two germline ends. Germline loops: CDR1 GTSNPN, CDR2 SVGIG (reference sequence). This CDR3 comprises 15 residues.

The rearrangement links TRBV4-1 to TRBJ1-2; 7 bases agree with TRBD1. V shed 2 bases, J shed 5 bases, and the junction held 5 bases outside the gene matches. The germline gives CDR1 MGHRA, CDR2 YSYEKL. The CDR3 contains 14 residues. CDR3 nucleotide sequence: TGCGCCAGCAGCCAACCCGGGACAGCATATGGCTACACCTTC. It is translated as CASSQPGTAYGYTF.

The gene calls are TRBV29-1 and TRBJ1-1; D might be TRBD1 (6 bases). Per the germline V gene, CDR1 is SQVTM and CDR2 is ANQGSEA. Trimming stripped 3 bases from V and 0 bases from J, with 14 bases between. CDR3 size: 15 residues. CDR3 in DNA: TGCAGCGTTGATCAGGGGCTCCTTTTGAACACTGAAGCTTTCTTT. This sequence encodes CSVDQGLLLNTEAFF.

The chain recombines TRBV18 with TRBJ2-3, with D uncertain. The V gene lost 3 bases and the J gene lost 4 bases, with 5 bases spanning the gap. The CDR3 loop spans 12 amino acids. CDR1 is KGHSH and CDR2 is LQKENI in the germline V gene. The DNA for the CDR3 is TGTGCCAGCTCACCGGGCGCAGATACGCAGTATTTT. Protein product: CASSPGADTQYF. The full variable domain, with the rest looked up from reference TRBV18 and TRBJ2-3, is NAGVMQNPRHLVRRRGQEARLRCSPMKGHSHVYWYRQLPEEGLKFMVYLQKENIIDESGMPKERFSAEFPKEGPSILRIQQVVRGDSAAYFCASSPGADTQYFGPGTRLTVL.

This chain connects TRBV27 to TRBJ2-7, with 8 bases matching TRBD1. CDR1 is MNHEY and CDR2 is SMNVEV in the germline V gene (reference sequence). V lost 5 bases, J lost 7 bases, and 13 bases stayed unmatched. CDR3 size: 15 residues. The DNA of the CDR3 is TGTGCCAGCAGTCCTACCGGGACAGGCTCTCGAGAGCAGTACTTC. Its translation: CASSPTGTGSREQYF.

This chain joins TRBV7-2 and TRBJ1-3; D perhaps matches TRBD1 (5 bases). Germline V gives CDR1 SGHTA, CDR2 FQGNSA. The V end lost 2 bases, the J end lost 1 base, and 15 bases lay between the germline ends. The CDR3 has 17 residues. CDR3 coding DNA: TGTGCCAGCAGCTTACTTGGGGCAGGAACGTCTGGAAACACCATATATTTT. It encodes CASSLLGAGTSGNTIYF.

The CDR3 loop reads CASSQNRGSLNTEAFF. DNA for the CDR3: TGTGCCAGCAGCCAGAACAGGGGATCGCTGAACACTGAAGCTTTCTTT. The rearrangement joins TRBV14 to TRBJ1-1; 7 bases fit TRBD1. Unmatched junction bases numbered 7, after V lost 3 bases and J lost 0 bases. CDR3 length: 16 amino acids. Germline values: CDR1 SGHDN, CDR2 FVKESK.

This chain joins TRBV7-2 and TRBJ2-1, with D possibly matching TRBD2 (5 bases). The CDR3 runs to 15 residues. V lost 1 base, J lost 6 bases, and 13 bases lay in between. In germline, CDR1 is SGHTA, CDR2 FQGNSA. CDR3 sequence: CASSLEVARFNEQFF. In DNA form, the CDR3 reads TGTGCCAGCAGCTTAGAGGTAGCGCGGTTCAATGAGCAGTTCTTC. Full variable domain (missing parts from reference TRBV7-2 and TRBJ2-1): GAGVSQSPSNKVTEKGKDVELRCDPISGHTALYWYRQSLGQGLEFLIYFQGNSAPDKSGLPSDRFSAERTGGSVSTLTIQRTQQEDSAVYLCASSLEVARFNEQFFGPGTRLTVL.

The chain couples TRBV7-9 to TRBJ2-7; 10 nucleotides line up with TRBD1. CDR1 and CDR2 (germline): SEHNR, FQNEAQ (reference sequence). CDR3 size: 15 residues. Trimming took 5 bases from V and 6 from J; bases not matched to a gene: 10. The CDR3 here is CASSVTGTGASEQYF. CDR3 in DNA: TGTGCCAGCAGCGTTACCGGGACAGGGGCGAGCGAGCAGTACTTC.

This chain joins TRBV2 and TRBJ2-5; 9 positions match TRBD2. CDR1 SNHLY and CDR2 FYNNEI come from the germline V gene. The CDR3 runs 16 residues. V lost 8 bases, J lost 5 bases, and 15 bases stayed unmatched. Written as DNA, the CDR3 is TGTGCCAGCGTCCGAGGTCGCGGGGGGGCTTGGGAGACCCAGTACTTC. Translated: CASVRGRGGAWETQYF.